Below are 28 T cell receptor beta chains sequenced from a single sample in a study of blood T cell repertoires in COVID-19. Assay used: immunoSEQ multiplex PCR; TCRdb lists only in-frame clones, some missing. The sample lists 190,000 or so clones, around four fifths seen once, with around 2.8% in the top ten. Sequencing was done on a sample of peripheral blood. These receptors originate from a woman of 80 years or more with active or convalescent COVID-19.

This rearrangement joins TRBV5-6 to TRBJ1-2; 7 bases line up with TRBD1. This CDR3 contains 12 residues. CDR1 and CDR2 (germline): SGHDT, YYEEEE. The J segment lost 8 bases and the V segment lost 0 bases, leaving 1 base of the junction unmatched. The CDR3 loop reads CASSLAGGGYTF. CDR3 DNA: TGTGCCAGCAGCTTGGCAGGGGGAGGCTACACCTTC.

This chain joins TRBV6-1 and TRBJ1-2; possibly TRBD1 for D (5 bases). CDR3 size: 14 residues. Between the trimmed V and J ends, which lost 1 base and 7 bases, there was a span of 13 bases. Germline values: CDR1 MNHNS, CDR2 SASEGT. CDR3 sequence (DNA): TGTGCCAGCAGTGAAGTATGGGGGGACCGTGGCTACACCTTC. Translating gives CASSEVWGDRGYTF.

This clone was seen only a few times. The chain has TRBV7-9 and TRBJ1-1; maybe TRBD1 (5 bases). The germline V gene encodes CDR1 SEHNR and CDR2 FQNEAQ (reference sequence). The ends were cut back, 5 bases at V and 7 bases at J, with 8 bases in the middle. This CDR3 has 11 residues. This CDR3 reads CASSRQYEAFF. The CDR3 DNA reads TGTGCCAGCAGCCGACAGTATGAAGCTTTCTTT.

This sequence joins TRBV19 and TRBJ1-1, with TRBD1 matching over 8 bases. Germline V gives CDR1 LNHDA, CDR2 SQIVND (reference sequence). V dropped 2 bases and J dropped 4; count of bases not matched to a gene: 6. The CDR3 spans 15 residues. The CDR3 bases are TGTGCCAGTAGTATACGGACAGGGCCAGCCACTGAAGCTTTCTTT. Translation gives CASSIRTGPATEAFF.

This clone has a single count. The chain uses TRBV24-1 and TRBJ1-2; the match to TRBD1 covers 7 bases. The CDR3 is 13 amino acids. The trim removed 9 bases at V and 2 bases at J, leaving 5 bases unmatched. Germline CDR1 reads KGHDR; CDR2 reads SFDVKD. CDR3 bases: TGTGCCACCGGGGGGACAGACAACTATGGCTACACCTTC. It codes for CATGGTDNYGYTF.

The rearrangement links TRBV5-1 to TRBJ2-7; TRBD2 aligns across 7 bases. With 4 bases clipped from V and 5 bases from J, the junction kept 6 bases outside the gene matches. Germline values: CDR1 SGHRS, CDR2 YFSETQ. The CDR3 has 13 amino acids. CDR3 sequence reads: CASSEPGGHEQYF. The DNA for the CDR3 is TGCGCCAGCAGCGAACCGGGAGGCCACGAGCAGTACTTC.

The rearrangement joins TRBV28 to TRBJ2-1; tentatively, D is TRBD1 (6 bases). The CDR3 spans 17 residues. Germline V gene lookup returns CDR1 MDHEN and CDR2 SYDVKM. Trimming took off 2 bases at V and 0 bases at J, with 14 bases between the two ends. CDR3 in amino acids: CASSLSAGASSYNEQFF. DNA of the CDR3: TGTGCCAGCAGTTTAAGCGCAGGGGCCAGCTCCTACAATGAGCAGTTCTTC. Looking up the rest from reference TRBV28 and TRBJ2-1 gives the full variable domain: DVKVTQSSRYLVKRTGEKVFLECVQDMDHENMFWYRQDPGLGLRLIYFSYDVKMKEKGDIPEGYSVSREKKERFSLILESASTNQTSMYLCASSLSAGASSYNEQFFGPGTRLTVL.

The rearrangement links TRBV25-1 to TRBJ2-5, with D hard to call. V gave up 3 bases and J gave up 5 bases, with 10 bases separating them. Germline V gene lookup returns CDR1 MGHDK and CDR2 SYGVNS. This CDR3 is 13 amino acids long. The CDR3: CASSDGLLETQYF. The CDR3 coding sequence is TGTGCCAGCAGTGATGGGCTGTTGGAGACCCAGTACTTC.

This clone has a handful of counts. This sequence joins TRBV5-6 and TRBJ2-7; D gene unclear. This CDR3 has 11 residues. Germline CDR1 SGHDT, CDR2 YYEEEE. V gave up 4 bases and J gave up 3 bases, with 5 bases separating them. The CDR3 loop reads CASSNYYEQYF. CDR3 bases: TGTGCCAGCAGCAACTACTACGAGCAGTACTTC.

The chain recombines TRBV7-9 with TRBJ2-1, with TRBD2 matching 7 bases. The V and J ends lost 1 base and 4 bases, in that order; junction bases with no gene match: 4. The CDR3 covers 15 residues. The germline gives CDR1 SEHNR, CDR2 FQNEAQ (reference sequence). CDR3 loop: CASSLVLASYNEQFF. CDR3 nucleotide sequence: TGTGCCAGCAGCTTAGTACTAGCGAGTTACAATGAGCAGTTCTTC. The entire variable domain, with the rest obtained from reference TRBV7-9 and TRBJ2-1, is as follows: DTGVSQNPRHKITKRGQNVTFRCDPISEHNRLYWYRQTLGQGPEFLTYFQNEAQLEKSRLLSDRFSAERPKGSFSTLEIQRTEQGDSAMYLCASSLVLASYNEQFFGPGTRLTVL.

The chain is built from TRBV28 and TRBJ2-1; the match to TRBD2 covers 11 bases. CDR3 size: 20 residues. CDR1 is MDHEN, CDR2 SYDVKM, per germline. J was trimmed by 0 bases and V by 6 bases; bases with no gene match: 16. The CDR3 DNA is TGTGCCAGCAGACACACACGGCCGGGACTAGCGGCCCGCTCCTACAATGAGCAGTTCTTC. Translated: CASRHTRPGLAARSYNEQFF.

The chain employs TRBV12-3 or TRBV12-4 and TRBJ1-6; a possible D gene is TRBD1 (5 bases). This CDR3 is 12 amino acids long. Trimming stripped 6 bases from V and 10 bases from J, with 10 bases between. The CDR3 nucleotides are TGTGCCAGCAGGCAGGGTTGGTCACCCCTCCACTTT. This translates into CASRQGWSPLHF.

V usage is TRBV9 and J usage is TRBJ2-2; 9 bases fit TRBD2. CDR1 and CDR2 from the germline V gene are SGDLS and YYNGEE. V lost 3 bases, J lost 5 bases, and 11 bases stayed unmatched. The CDR3 sequence is 17 residues long. The CDR3 nucleotides read TGTGCCAGCAGCGCGGATAGCGGGGGACGTAAAACCGGGGAGCTGTTTTTT. Translating gives CASSADSGGRKTGELFF.

The chain uses TRBV7-2 and TRBJ2-3, with D maybe TRBD1 (5 bases). The CDR3 spans 15 residues. Per germline, CDR1 SGHTA and CDR2 FQGNSA. Trimming removed 0 bases from V and 2 bases from J, with 9 bases in between. CDR3 nucleotides: TGTGCCAGCAGCTTAGCGGGGCCAAACACAGATACGCAGTATTTT. Residues: CASSLAGPNTDTQYF.

This chain connects TRBV4-3 to TRBJ1-4, with unresolved D. Germline CDR1 and CDR2: LGHNA and YSLEER. The V end lost 0 bases, the J end lost 4 bases, and 12 bases lay between the germline ends. CDR3 size: 16 residues. The CDR3 DNA is TGCGCCAGCAGCCAAGAAGTGTGGGCAATTAATGAAAAACTGTTTTTT. Its protein product is CASSQEVWAINEKLFF.

The V gene is TRBV5-1, the J gene TRBJ2-2; D perhaps matches TRBD1 (6 bases). The CDR3 contains 13 residues. The V gene lost 5 bases and the J gene lost 1 base, with 6 bases spanning the gap. Germline V gene sequence: CDR1 SGHRS, CDR2 YFSETQ. The CDR3 DNA follows: TGCGCCAGCAGGACAGGGAACACCGGGGAGCTGTTTTTT. This sequence encodes CASRTGNTGELFF.

This clone was detected only once. This chain joins TRBV7-8 and TRBJ2-6; 7 bases line up with TRBD1. V lost 5 bases to trimming and J lost 0 bases; unmatched junction nucleotides: 7. This CDR3 comprises 17 residues. Germline loops: CDR1 SGHVS, CDR2 FQNEAQ. The CDR3, as DNA: TGTGCCAGCAGCCTTTTTGGGACAGTCTCTGGGGCCAACGTCCTGACTTTC. Translation: CASSLFGTVSGANVLTF.

The chain joins TRBV19 to TRBJ1-1, with 10 bases identical to TRBD1. Germline trimming cut 7 bases from V and 1 base from J; bases unmatched to any gene: 24. CDR1 and CDR2 (germline): LNHDA, SQIVND (reference sequence). The CDR3 runs to 21 residues. This chain's CDR3 is CASTRPANRRDRGQGNTEAFF. For the CDR3, the DNA is TGTGCCAGTACGCGGCCCGCCAACCGACGTGACAGGGGGCAAGGGAACACTGAAGCTTTCTTT.

This chain uses TRBV4-2 with TRBJ1-1; 7 bases match TRBD1. This CDR3 has 15 amino acids. Per germline, CDR1 LGHNA and CDR2 YNFKEQ. The J segment lost 8 bases and the V segment lost 8 bases, leaving 17 bases of the junction unmatched. The CDR3 bases are TGTGCCAGCGGATTCGTCGAGACAGGGTCGGTAGAAGCTTTCTTT. Its translation: CASGFVETGSVEAFF.

This clone was counted once. The J gene is TRBJ2-7, the V gene TRBV5-1; 8 bases align to TRBD2. Germline CDR1 SGHRS, CDR2 YFSETQ. There are 13 residues in the CDR3. Losses at the gene ends were 5 bases for V and 4 bases for J; bases not matched to a gene: 5. The CDR3 region is CASSFGGEYEQYF. For the CDR3, the DNA is TGCGCCAGCAGTTTCGGGGGGGAGTACGAGCAGTACTTC.

The genes are TRBV28 and TRBJ1-4, with 10 bases fitting TRBD1. This CDR3 has 16 amino acids. Germline V CDR1 and CDR2: MDHEN, SYDVKM. The V gene end was trimmed by 6 bases and the J gene end by 3 bases; junction bases not matched to a gene: 7. The CDR3: CASRERQGAANEKLFF. CDR3 in DNA: TGTGCCAGCAGGGAGAGACAGGGGGCAGCTAATGAAAAACTGTTTTTT.

This clone was seen only a few times. The J gene is TRBJ2-1, the V gene TRBV6-5; D might be TRBD1 (5 bases). The CDR3 totals 15 residues. Germline V CDR1 and CDR2: MNHEY, SVGAGI. Trimming shortened V by 2 bases and J by 3 bases, and 11 bases separated the two germline ends. The CDR3 is CASSYTTDSYNEQFF. The CDR3 nucleotides are TGTGCCAGCAGTTACACCACCGACAGCTACAATGAGCAGTTCTTC.

The V call is TRBV14, the J call TRBJ1-6; 8 bases match TRBD1. CDR3 length: 18 amino acids. V lost 2 bases, J lost 0 bases, and 6 bases stayed unmatched. Germline loops: CDR1 SGHDN, CDR2 FVKESK. This chain's CDR3 is CASSQRQGIISYNSPLHF. CDR3 DNA: TGTGCCAGCAGCCAACGACAGGGGATAATCTCCTATAATTCACCCCTCCACTTT.

This chain connects TRBV5-1 to TRBJ2-4; 7 bases are shared with TRBD2. The V segment lost 0 bases and the J segment 0 bases; nucleotides outside the gene matches: 3. The CDR3 has 16 residues. Per the germline V gene, CDR1 is SGHRS and CDR2 is YFSETQ. The CDR3 DNA sequence: TGCGCCAGCAGCTTGGGGGACTACCTAGCCAAAAACATTCAGTACTTC. Its protein is CASSLGDYLAKNIQYF.

The rearrangement uses TRBV24-1 and TRBJ2-6; the D is unclear. V lost 2 bases to trimming and J lost 0 bases, with 7 bases between them. The CDR3 sequence is 16 residues long. Germline assignment: CDR1 KGHDR and CDR2 SFDVKD. The CDR3 DNA reads TGTGCCACCAGTGATTCCTACCCCTCTGGGGCCAACGTCCTGACTTTC. Amino acid sequence: CATSDSYPSGANVLTF.

The chain is built from TRBV27 and TRBJ1-5; D gene uncertain. Trimming left V 0 bases short and J 5 bases short, with 11 bases between. CDR1 and CDR2 (germline): MNHEY, SMNVEV (reference sequence). The CDR3 sequence is 15 residues long. CDR3 DNA sequence: TGTGCCAGCAGTTTATCTGCGGGCCCACATCAGCCCCAGCATTTT. It yields the protein CASSLSAGPHQPQHF.

This chain connects TRBV6-4 to TRBJ1-4; D perhaps matches TRBD1 (6 bases). V lost 8 bases to trimming and J lost 4 bases, with 17 bases between them. This CDR3 is built from 15 residues. In germline, CDR1 is MRHNA, CDR2 SNTAGT. The CDR3 reads CASGGYRQDNEKLFF. The CDR3, as DNA: TGTGCCAGCGGGGGTTATAGACAGGATAATGAAAAACTGTTTTTT.

V and J are TRBV4-1 and TRBJ1-4, with 7 positions matching TRBD1. CDR1 and CDR2 (germline): MGHRA, YSYEKL. V lost 1 base, J lost 0 bases, and 8 bases stayed unmatched. This CDR3 region has 18 residues. The CDR3 region is CASSQVNRGIATNEKLFF. For the CDR3, the DNA is TGCGCCAGCAGCCAAGTCAACAGGGGTATTGCAACTAATGAAAAACTGTTTTTT.